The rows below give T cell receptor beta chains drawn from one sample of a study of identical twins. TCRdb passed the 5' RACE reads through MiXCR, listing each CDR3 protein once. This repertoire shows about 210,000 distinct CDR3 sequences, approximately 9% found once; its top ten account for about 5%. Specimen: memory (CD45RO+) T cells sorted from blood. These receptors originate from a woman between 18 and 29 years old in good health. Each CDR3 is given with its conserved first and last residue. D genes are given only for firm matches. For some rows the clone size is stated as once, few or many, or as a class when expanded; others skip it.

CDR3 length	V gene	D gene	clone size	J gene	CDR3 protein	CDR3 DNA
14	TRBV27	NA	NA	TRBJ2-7	CASSPWQGTYEQYF	TGTGCCAGCAGCCCCTGGCAGGGCACCTACGAGCAGTACTTC
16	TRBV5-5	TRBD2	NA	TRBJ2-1	CASSSVAGGSYNEQFF	TGTGCCAGCAGTTCCGTCGCGGGAGGATCCTACAATGAGCAGTTCTTC
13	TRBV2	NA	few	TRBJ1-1	CASSDSRERPAFF	TGTGCCAGCAGTGATTCTAGAGAGCGCCCAGCTTTCTTT
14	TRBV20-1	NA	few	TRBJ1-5	CSADDSGGLQPQHF	TGCAGTGCTGACGACTCAGGTGGTTTGCAGCCCCAGCATTTT
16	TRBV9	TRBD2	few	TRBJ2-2	CASSPQAGGRTGELFF	TGTGCCAGCAGCCCCCAAGCGGGAGGTCGAACCGGGGAGCTGTTTTTT
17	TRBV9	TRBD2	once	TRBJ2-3	CASSPLGPAGFTDTQYF	TGTGCCAGCAGCCCTCTAGGGCCAGCGGGATTCACAGATACGCAGTATTTT
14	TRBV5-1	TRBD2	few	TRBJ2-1	CASSTRTSVNEQFF	TGCGCCAGCAGTACGAGGACTAGTGTCAATGAGCAGTTCTTC
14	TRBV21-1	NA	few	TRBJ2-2	CVFSGARGHRELFF	TGTGTCTTCTCAGGGGCCCGGGGCCACAGGGAGCTGTTTTTT
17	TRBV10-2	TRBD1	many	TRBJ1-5	CASSESISGDRNQPQHF	TGCGCCAGCAGTGAGTCGATCTCAGGGGACAGAAATCAGCCCCAGCATTTT
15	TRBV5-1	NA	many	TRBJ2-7	CASSAGGASLYEQYF	TGCGCCAGCAGCGCAGGTGGCGCGTCTCTATACGAGCAGTACTTC
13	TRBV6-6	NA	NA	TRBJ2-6	CASSMTGANVLTF	TGTGCCAGCAGTATGACTGGGGCCAACGTCCTGACTTTC
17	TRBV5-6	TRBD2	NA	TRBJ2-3	CASSPTGRGTSTDTQYF	TGTGCCAGCAGCCCTACCGGGCGGGGGACTAGCACAGATACGCAGTATTTT
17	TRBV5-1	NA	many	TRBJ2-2	CASSSRGGISNTGELFF	TGCGCCAGCAGCTCCCGAGGGGGGATTTCGAACACCGGGGAGCTGTTTTTT
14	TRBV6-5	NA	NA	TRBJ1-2	CASSLDTENYGYTF	TGTGCCAGCAGTTTGGACACAGAAAACTATGGCTACACCTTC
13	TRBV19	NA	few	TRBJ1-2	CASSIATGYGYTF	TGTGCCAGTAGTATAGCGACAGGCTATGGCTACACCTTC
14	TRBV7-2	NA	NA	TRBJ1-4	CASSFMGYNEKLFF	TGTGCCAGCAGCTTCATGGGTTATAATGAAAAACTGTTTTTT
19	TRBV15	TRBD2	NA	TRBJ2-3	CATSRGASGRIFRTDTQYF	TGTGCCACCAGCAGAGGGGCTAGCGGGAGGATTTTTCGCACAGATACGCAGTATTTT
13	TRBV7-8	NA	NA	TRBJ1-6	CASSLLENSPLHF	TGTGCCAGCAGCTTACTAGAGAATTCACCCCTCCACTTT
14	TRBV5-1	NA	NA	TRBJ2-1	CASSSGDAQSEQFF	TGCGCCAGCAGCTCCGGGGACGCCCAAAGTGAGCAGTTCTTC
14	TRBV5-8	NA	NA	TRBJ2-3	CASSRSGGVDTQYF	TGTGCCAGCAGCCGTAGCGGAGGTGTAGATACGCAGTATTTT
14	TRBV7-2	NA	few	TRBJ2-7	CASVSQGLGHEQYF	TGTGCCAGCGTCTCCCAGGGGTTGGGACACGAGCAGTACTTC
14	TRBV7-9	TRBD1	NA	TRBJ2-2	CASSITGAHGELFF	TGTGCCAGCAGCATCACAGGGGCCCACGGGGAGCTGTTTTTT
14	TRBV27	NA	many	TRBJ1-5	CASSIDQGVAPQHF	TGTGCCAGCAGTATAGACCAAGGAGTAGCACCCCAGCATTTT
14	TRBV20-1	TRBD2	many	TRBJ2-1	CSAPPGGPYNEQFF	TGCAGTGCTCCACCGGGAGGTCCCTACAATGAGCAGTTCTTC
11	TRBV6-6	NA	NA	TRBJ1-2	CAGGNRYGYTF	TGTGCAGGGGGAAACCGCTATGGCTACACCTTC
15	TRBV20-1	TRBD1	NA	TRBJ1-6	CSARDPGQDSSPLHF	TGCAGTGCCAGAGACCCGGGACAGGATTCTTCACCCCTCCACTTT
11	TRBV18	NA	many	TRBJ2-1	CASSSTGPQFF	TGTGCCAGCTCCTCGACGGGACCGCAGTTCTTC
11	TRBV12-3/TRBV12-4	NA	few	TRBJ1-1	CASRPLLVAFF	TGTGCCAGCAGGCCCCTTTTGGTGGCTTTCTTT